A single sample gave rise to the 29 T cell receptor beta chains below, sequenced in a study of cytomegalovirus exposure and HLA in healthy donors. This PCR relied on a set of 60 Vbeta primers and 13 Jbeta primers. Some clones are missing from TCRdb's copy, which holds only in-frame ones; the method was immunoSEQ multiplex PCR. The repertoire holds 160,000 or so clones, 65% to 85% seen once, with under 2.5% in the top ten. Sequenced input: PBMCs. The source of these receptors is a man aged 55 to 69 in good health and CMV-seronegative.

This clone was recorded once. The CDR3 loop is CASRDRRRVGQYF. In DNA, the CDR3 is TGTGCCAGCAGAGACAGGCGCCGGGTGGGGCAGTACTTC. The chain uses TRBV6-5 and TRBJ2-7; tentatively, D is TRBD1 (6 bases). Germline V gene sequence: CDR1 MNHEY, CDR2 SVGAGI. The CDR3 contains 13 residues. Deletions cut 6 bases from V and 9 bases from J, with 18 bases between.

The chain is built from TRBV5-1 and TRBJ1-3; no reliable D call. The V and J ends lost 0 bases and 3 bases respectively, with 7 bases between them. The CDR3 spans 14 residues. The V gene's germline CDR1 is SGHRS and CDR2 YFSETQ. CDR3 sequence: CASSLAGYGNTIYF. The CDR3 nucleotides are TGCGCCAGCAGCTTGGCGGGGTATGGAAACACCATATATTTT.

V and J are TRBV5-4 and TRBJ2-5, with 11 bases identical to TRBD2. Trimming at V came to 1 base and at J to 2 bases, leaving 7 bases not matched to a gene. This CDR3 is built from 17 residues. From germline, CDR1 is SGHNT and CDR2 YYREEE (reference sequence). CDR3 in amino acids: CASSLPSGGTYQETQYF. The CDR3, as DNA: TGTGCCAGCAGCTTGCCTAGCGGGGGGACATATCAAGAGACCCAGTACTTC.

The chain has TRBV4-3 and TRBJ2-1, with 10 bases aligning to TRBD2. The CDR3 has 16 amino acids. Germline loops: CDR1 LGHNA, CDR2 YSLEER. V gave up 0 bases and J gave up 6 bases; unmatched junction bases: 5. The CDR3 nucleotides are TGCGCCAGCAGCCAAGATCGGCTAGCGGGGGTCAATGAGCAGTTCTTC. This sequence encodes CASSQDRLAGVNEQFF.

The V call is TRBV4-2, the J call TRBJ2-7, with TRBD2 matching 9 bases. The CDR3 contains 15 residues. The V and J ends lost 0 bases and 8 bases, in that order; junction bases with no gene match: 8. Germline V gene sequence: CDR1 LGHNA, CDR2 YNFKEQ. The CDR3 protein is CASSQDFRAGGQQYF. CDR3 DNA: TGTGCCAGCAGCCAAGATTTCAGGGCGGGGGGGCAGCAGTACTTC.

This clone was detected only a few times. The chain recombines TRBV5-4 with TRBJ2-2, with TRBD2 matching 8 bases. The CDR3 is 14 residues long. V was clipped by 1 base and J by 7 bases; unmatched bases: 3. Per germline, CDR1 SGHNT and CDR2 YYREEE (reference sequence). In nucleotides, the CDR3 is TGTGCCAGCAGCTTGAGAGCGGGGGACGGGGAGCTGTTTTTT. This sequence encodes CASSLRAGDGELFF.

The chain couples TRBV6-5 to TRBJ1-4; 7 bases are shared with TRBD1. Per germline, CDR1 MNHEY and CDR2 SVGAGI. V was clipped by 6 bases and J by 8 bases; unmatched bases: 12. The CDR3 loop spans 15 amino acids. This CDR3 reads CASRRETGSDEKLFF. In DNA form, the CDR3 reads TGTGCCAGCAGGCGCGAGACAGGGTCCGACGAAAAACTGTTTTTT.

The CDR3 here is CASRQGYEQYF. The DNA for the CDR3 is TGTGCCAGCCGGCAGGGGTACGAGCAGTACTTC. The gene calls are TRBV7-8 and TRBJ2-7; D might be TRBD1 (6 bases). The CDR3 length is 11 residues. V was shortened by 8 bases and J by 4 bases, with 9 bases between the two germline ends. In germline, CDR1 is SGHVS, CDR2 FQNEAQ.

The genes are TRBV10-2 and TRBJ2-7, with D hard to call. V shed 0 bases and J shed 6 bases, with 12 bases lying between them. In germline, CDR1 is WSHSY, CDR2 SAAADI. The CDR3 covers 14 residues. CDR3 coding DNA: TGCGCCAGCAGTGAGTCGGGCAGTCAACGCGAGCAGTACTTC. As protein: CASSESGSQREQYF.

The V and J genes are TRBV19 and TRBJ2-1, with a weak D call TRBD1 (6 bases). CDR1 and CDR2 from the germline V gene are LNHDA and SQIVND (reference sequence). Trimming shortened V by 7 bases and J by 5 bases, and 12 bases separated the two germline ends. The CDR3 has 13 amino acids. The CDR3 is CASNRPGDNEQFF. Here the CDR3 DNA reads TGTGCCAGTAACAGGCCAGGGGACAATGAGCAGTTCTTC.

Turning to this clone: One end of the junction varies from germline; a read error may be responsible. The chain recombines TRBV7-9 with TRBJ1-4; 7 bases match TRBD1. The CDR3 runs to 17 residues. From germline, CDR1 is SEHNR and CDR2 FQNEAQ (reference sequence). The CDR3 DNA is TGTTCCAGCAGCTTAGCAGCAGGGGGAAGGGGCAATGAAAAACTGTTTTTT. Protein: CSSSLAAGGRGNEKLFF. Filled out from reference TRBV7-9 and TRBJ1-4, the complete variable domain reads DTGVSQNPRHKITKRGQNVTFRCDPISEHNRLYWYRQTLGQGPEFLTYFQNEAQLEKSRLLSDRFSAERPKGSFSTLEIQRTEQGDSAMYLCSSSLAAGGRGNEKLFFGSGTQLSVL.

The chain carries TRBV6-1 and TRBJ2-1; 7 nucleotides line up with TRBD2. This CDR3 has 13 residues. Trimming at V came to 1 base and at J to 9 bases, leaving 3 bases not matched to a gene. Germline V gene data show CDR1 as MNHNS and CDR2 as SASEGT. The CDR3 loop reads CASSEDWEGEQFF. DNA for the CDR3: TGTGCCAGCAGTGAAGACTGGGAGGGTGAGCAGTTCTTC.

The V call is TRBV4-2, the J call TRBJ2-7, with unresolved D. Deletions cut 1 base from V and 5 bases from J, with 12 bases between. The CDR3 loop spans 14 amino acids. Germline-derived CDR1 and CDR2 are LGHNA and YNFKEQ. The DNA for the CDR3 is TGTGCCAGCAGCCAAGGGAATCGCGAGGACGAGCAGTACTTC. Protein sequence: CASSQGNREDEQYF.

This chain uses TRBV9 with TRBJ2-3; 7 positions agree with TRBD2. The CDR3 totals 18 residues. Trimming at V came to 0 bases and at J to 0 bases, leaving 10 bases not matched to a gene. From germline, CDR1 is SGDLS and CDR2 YYNGEE. The CDR3, as DNA: TGTGCCAGCAGCGTAGCCCCCTCCCTAGCGGTGAGCACAGATACGCAGTATTTT. This encodes CASSVAPSLAVSTDTQYF.

The chain couples TRBV18 to TRBJ1-4; D gene uncertain. This CDR3 has 15 residues. From germline, CDR1 is KGHSH and CDR2 LQKENI. V lost 2 bases and J lost 8, with 15 bases in between. The CDR3 region is CASSPTQEFIEKLFF. The CDR3, as DNA: TGTGCCAGCTCACCAACCCAGGAATTCATAGAAAAACTGTTTTTT. Full variable domain (outside the CDR3, taken from reference TRBV18 and TRBJ1-4): NAGVMQNPRHLVRRRGQEARLRCSPMKGHSHVYWYRQLPEEGLKFMVYLQKENIIDESGMPKERFSAEFPKEGPSILRIQQVVRGDSAAYFCASSPTQEFIEKLFFGSGTQLSVL.

This clone was counted once. This chain connects TRBV14 to TRBJ2-3; D possibly corresponds to TRBD2 (5 bases). CDR1 SGHDN and CDR2 FVKESK come from the germline V gene. The CDR3 is 13 residues long. Trimming pared 0 bases from V and 9 bases from J, leaving 10 bases between. Here the CDR3 DNA reads TGTGCCAGCAGCCAAGACTGGTCGGGGACGCAGTATTTT. It specifies CASSQDWSGTQYF.

The chain is built from TRBV28 and TRBJ1-2, with TRBD1 identical over 7 bases. CDR3 length: 13 amino acids. V gave up 3 bases and J gave up 8 bases; unmatched junction bases: 6. The germline CDR1 and CDR2 sequences are MDHEN and SYDVKM. CDR3 sequence reads: CASSFQTGIGYTF. In DNA, the CDR3 is TGTGCCAGCAGTTTCCAGACAGGGATCGGCTACACCTTC.

The chain couples TRBV18 to TRBJ2-2; possible D gene TRBD2, 5 bases. CDR1 is KGHSH, CDR2 LQKENI, per germline. This CDR3 spans 16 amino acids. V was clipped by 6 bases and J by 0 bases, with 14 bases between them. DNA of the CDR3: TGTGCCAGCTCCGAGGACTTTATAGCGAACACCGGGGAGCTGTTTTTT. This sequence encodes CASSEDFIANTGELFF.

This sequence joins TRBV5-4 and TRBJ2-1; 8 nucleotides match TRBD1. Germline V CDR1 and CDR2: SGHNT, YYREEE (reference sequence). The CDR3 consists of 15 residues. V shed 3 bases and J 2 bases; nucleotides not matched to a gene: 4. CDR3 nucleotide sequence: TGTGCCAGCAGCTCCGCAGGGGGCCCCTACAATGAGCAGTTCTTC. Amino acids: CASSSAGGPYNEQFF.

V usage is TRBV28 and J usage is TRBJ2-7; 8 bases line up with TRBD1. Germline CDR1 is MDHEN and CDR2 is SYDVKM. The J segment lost 0 bases and the V segment lost 5 bases, leaving 6 bases of the junction unmatched. The CDR3 is made up of 15 amino acids. Here the CDR3 reads CASSEGQESSYEQYF. CDR3 sequence (DNA): TGTGCCAGCAGTGAGGGACAGGAAAGCTCCTACGAGCAGTACTTC.

For the CDR3, the DNA is TGTGCCAGCAGTGAAATTGGGCGGGGGGCCTACGAGCAGTACTTC. This gives the protein CASSEIGRGAYEQYF. The chain combines TRBV2 with TRBJ2-7, with 8 bases identical to TRBD2. The junction had 5 bases not matched to a gene; V was cut back by 2 bases and J by 2 bases. The CDR3 extends over 15 amino acids. The germline CDR1 and CDR2 sequences are SNHLY and FYNNEI.

The V gene is TRBV2, the J gene TRBJ2-7; D is unresolved. Germline V gene sequence: CDR1 SNHLY, CDR2 FYNNEI. The V and J ends lost 3 bases and 1 base respectively, with 10 bases between them. The CDR3 is 14 amino acids. CDR3 DNA: TGTGCCAGCAGTGAGATCGACACATCCTACGAGCAGTACTTC. Residues: CASSEIDTSYEQYF.

This chain uses TRBV6-6 with TRBJ1-3, with TRBD1 matching 8 bases. Germline V gene sequence: CDR1 MNHNY, CDR2 SVGAGI (reference sequence). CDR3 length: 13 amino acids. Trimming cost V 6 bases and J 8 bases; bases outside gene matches: 6. The CDR3 protein is CASRTGVWDTIYF. CDR3 in DNA: TGTGCCAGCAGGACAGGGGTTTGGGACACCATATATTTT.

CDR3 amino acids: CASSRGQANTEAFF. The CDR3 bases are TGCGCCAGCAGCCGGGGACAGGCGAACACTGAAGCTTTCTTT. V usage is TRBV4-3 and J usage is TRBJ1-1; 8 bases align to TRBD1. The CDR3 length is 14 residues. From germline, CDR1 is LGHNA and CDR2 YSLEER. V shed 4 bases, J shed 1 base, and the junction held 2 bases outside the gene matches.

CDR3 sequence (DNA): TGTGCCACCAGCAGAGATGTCCCGAGGGAGAACATTCAGTACTTC. Translating it yields CATSRDVPRENIQYF. The chain couples TRBV15 to TRBJ2-4, with TRBD2 as a possible D gene (5 bases). The germline CDR1 and CDR2 sequences are LNHNV and YYDKDF (reference sequence). V gave up 0 bases and J gave up 7 bases, with 13 bases separating them. CDR3 size: 15 residues.

The chain has TRBV6-1 and TRBJ2-1; 9 bases agree with TRBD1. The ends lost 2 bases at V and 8 bases at J; junction bases unmatched: 7. The germline V gene encodes CDR1 MNHNS and CDR2 SASEGT. This CDR3 spans 15 amino acids. CDR3 nucleotides: TGTGCCAGCAGTGAACGTGGGACAGGGTTTGATGAGCAGTTCTTC. It is translated as CASSERGTGFDEQFF.

The chain carries TRBV19 and TRBJ1-1; D possibly corresponds to TRBD1 (6 bases). CDR1 is LNHDA, CDR2 SQIVND, per germline (reference sequence). Trimming took 5 bases from V and 4 from J, leaving 11 bases between them. The CDR3 is 13 residues long. The CDR3 reads CASSLGTLTEAFF. As DNA, the CDR3 is TGTGCCAGTAGTCTCGGGACACTCACTGAAGCTTTCTTT.

This chain links TRBV11-3 with TRBJ2-1, with 7 bases that match TRBD2. The CDR3 runs to 13 residues. Trimming at V came to 3 bases and at J to 10 bases, leaving 6 bases not matched to a gene. Germline CDR1 is SGHNT and CDR2 is YENEEA. The chain's CDR3 is CASSLTSGGEQFF. The CDR3 DNA sequence: TGTGCCAGCAGCTTGACCTCCGGGGGGGAGCAGTTCTTC.

The chain links TRBV27 to TRBJ1-2; no reliable D call. Deletions cut 3 bases from V and 4 bases from J, with 12 bases between. The length of the CDR3 is 14 residues. Germline CDR1 MNHEY, CDR2 SMNVEV (reference sequence). The CDR3 region is CASSLSGRSYGYTF. CDR3 nucleotides: TGTGCCAGCAGTTTGTCGGGTCGGTCCTATGGCTACACCTTC.